This is a list of T cell receptor beta chains from one sample in a study of T cells in Graves' hyperthyroidism and ophthalmopathy. TCRdb processed the multiplex PCR reads anew with MiXCR; each CDR3 protein has one entry. The sample records roughly 380,000 distinct CDR3 sequences, 15% to 20% being singletons. The sample comprised blood. These receptors were obtained from a woman aged 18-29 years with Graves' hyperthyroidism. Each CDR3 is given with its conserved first and last residue. The D gene is left open where the match is weak. A row's size may be missing; if present it is once, few, many or a size class.

d_gene	v_gene	abundance	j_gene	CDR3aa	CDR3nt
TRBD1	TRBV2	many	TRBJ1-5	CASSGQGNNQPQHF	TGTGCCAGCAGCGGACAGGGCAACAATCAGCCCCAGCATTTT
TRBD2	TRBV19	many	TRBJ2-7	CASERTSGSYEQYF	TGTGCCAGTGAAAGGACTAGCGGTTCCTACGAGCAGTACTTC
-	TRBV29-1	-	TRBJ2-7	CSVARTDSYEQYF	TGCAGCGTTGCCCGGACAGACTCCTACGAGCAGTACTTC
TRBD1	TRBV15	-	TRBJ2-3	CATSKPGTGDTYTHYF	TGTGCCACCAGCAAGCCCGGGACAGGGGACACATATACGCATTATTTT
-	TRBV12-3/TRBV12-4	many	TRBJ1-1	CASSFRWTDRNREAFF	TGTGCCAGCAGTTTCCGCTGGACAGACCGTAACAGGGAAGCTTTCTTT
-	TRBV6-1	many	TRBJ2-7	CASSPNPTEQYF	TGTGCCAGCAGTCCCAACCCTACCGAGCAGTACTTC
-	TRBV28	many	TRBJ1-5	CASSLGGNTQPQHF	TGTGCCAGCAGTTTAGGAGGGAATACGCAGCCCCAGCATTTT
TRBD1	TRBV7-9	many	TRBJ1-2	CASSWNRGGYGYTF	TGTGCCAGCAGCTGGAACAGGGGTGGCTATGGCTACACCTTC
TRBD2	TRBV5-4	-	TRBJ2-2	CASSLALAGGNTGELFF	TGTGCCAGCAGCTTGGCACTAGCGGGGGGAAACACCGGGGAGCTGTTTTTT
-	TRBV6-2/TRBV6-3	-	TRBJ2-5	CASSYPWTDQETQYF	TGTGCCAGCAGTTACCCCTGGACAGACCAAGAGACCCAGTACTTC
TRBD1	TRBV19	-	TRBJ1-1	CASNNRGVYTEAFF	TGTGCCAGTAACAACAGGGGTGTGTACACTGAAGCTTTCTTT
TRBD2	TRBV2	-	TRBJ2-1	CASSVRETPSDNEQFF	TGTGCCAGCAGTGTGCGGGAGACTCCCTCCGACAATGAGCAGTTCTTC
-	TRBV20-1	many	TRBJ1-1	CSADLPGTPEAFF	TGCAGTGCTGACTTGCCAGGGACCCCTGAAGCTTTCTTT
-	TRBV6-1	-	TRBJ1-5	CSSSERGENQPQHF	TGTTCCAGCAGTGAACGAGGGGAAAATCAGCCCCAGCATTTT
-	TRBV5-5	many	TRBJ2-7	CASSFAGPYEQYF	TGTGCCAGCAGCTTTGCCGGCCCCTACGAGCAGTACTTC
TRBD1	TRBV28	many	TRBJ1-1	CASSRQSGTGAYLSGNTEAFF	TGTGCCAGCAGTCGTCAGAGCGGGACAGGGGCCTACTTATCCGGAAACACTGAAGCTTTCTTT
-	TRBV7-3	few	TRBJ2-7	CASSLTPTPSDEQYF	TGTGCCAGCAGCTTAACACCGACTCCTTCGGACGAGCAGTACTTC
TRBD1	TRBV24-1	many	TRBJ1-5	CATSDPTGDDQPQHF	TGTGCCACCAGTGACCCTACAGGGGATGATCAGCCCCAGCATTTT
-	TRBV6-1	few	TRBJ2-3	CASSEALGTDTQYF	TGTGCCAGCAGTGAGGCCCTCGGTACAGATACGCAGTATTTT
-	TRBV7-2	-	TRBJ2-7	CASSLAASRDEQYF	TGTGCCAGCAGCTTAGCGGCTAGTAGGGACGAGCAGTACTTC
-	TRBV3-1	-	TRBJ1-1	CASSQAGRTEAFF	TGTGCCAGCAGCCAAGCGGGGAGGACTGAAGCTTTCTTT
-	TRBV7-9	many	TRBJ1-1	CASSSTGSSTEAFF	TGTGCCAGCAGTTCGACAGGAAGTAGCACTGAAGCTTTCTTT
-	TRBV20-1	many	TRBJ1-2	CSAIGGSNYGYTF	TGCAGTGCTATAGGAGGGAGCAACTATGGCTACACCTTC
TRBD1	TRBV2	many	TRBJ2-7	CASSTGQGPSYEQYF	TGTGCCAGCAGTACCGGACAGGGGCCCTCCTACGAGCAGTACTTC
TRBD1	TRBV4-2	-	TRBJ1-5	CASSAGTGGWGNQPQHF	TGTGCCAGCAGCGCCGGGACAGGGGGTTGGGGCAATCAGCCCCAGCATTTT
-	TRBV6-1	-	TRBJ1-1	CASGGARGTEAFF	TGTGCCAGCGGAGGGGCGAGAGGGACTGAAGCTTTCTTT
-	TRBV7-3	many	TRBJ1-2	CASSLLPGKKYDYGYTF	TGTGCCAGCAGCTTATTGCCAGGGAAGAAATACGACTATGGCTACACCTTC
-	TRBV7-7	many	TRBJ1-1	CASSPIGEEAFF	TGTGCTAGCAGCCCGATCGGGGAGGAAGCTTTCTTT
-	TRBV12-3/TRBV12-4	many	TRBJ1-1	CASSFDPRANTEAFF	TGTGCCAGCAGTTTTGACCCTCGGGCAAACACTGAAGCTTTCTTT
-	TRBV20-1	many	TRBJ1-5	CSAIPQGGSQPQHF	TGCAGTGCTATTCCTCAGGGAGGGAGTCAGCCCCAGCATTTT
-	TRBV5-1	many	TRBJ2-7	CASSLSPPLSYEQYF	TGCGCCAGCAGCTTGTCCCCGCCGTTGTCCTACGAGCAGTACTTC
-	TRBV2	many	TRBJ1-1	CAKLDGGNTEAFF	TGTGCCAAGTTGGACGGAGGCAACACTGAAGCTTTCTTT
-	TRBV5-1	few	TRBJ2-5	CASSSAGGGETQYF	TGCGCCAGCAGCTCGGCCGGCGGTGGAGAGACCCAGTACTTC
TRBD2	TRBV20-1	-	TRBJ2-7	CSARSLLTSGGSGDEQYF	TGCAGTGCTAGATCCCTGTTGACTAGCGGGGGGTCCGGGGACGAGCAGTACTTC
-	TRBV4-1	few	TRBJ1-1	CASSQGGETEAFF	TGCGCCAGCAGCCAAGGAGGGGAGACTGAAGCTTTCTTT
-	TRBV5-1	many	TRBJ2-7	CASSLRGHEQYF	TGCGCCAGCAGCTTACGGGGTCACGAGCAGTACTTC
-	TRBV3-1	few	TRBJ2-7	CASSTLGGEDEQYF	TGTGCCAGCAGCACCCTCGGGGGAGAAGACGAGCAGTACTTC
-	TRBV6-5	many	TRBJ1-1	CASSYGGSPTEAFF	TGTGCCAGCAGTTACGGGGGCAGTCCCACTGAAGCTTTCTTT
-	TRBV12-3/TRBV12-4	many	TRBJ1-1	CASTLMGGTEAFF	TGTGCCAGCACCCTTATGGGGGGGACGGAGGCTTTCTTT
-	TRBV11-3	many	TRBJ2-2	CASSLGRPTNTGELFF	TGTGCCAGCAGCTTAGGCCGACCGACGAACACCGGGGAGCTGTTTTTT
TRBD2	TRBV7-2	many	TRBJ2-5	CASSFSGGFQETQYF	TGTGCCAGCAGCTTTAGCGGGGGTTTTCAAGAGACCCAGTACTTC
TRBD1	TRBV28	many	TRBJ2-7	CASSILYRDSYEQYF	TGTGCCAGCAGTATTCTCTACCGGGACAGCTACGAGCAGTACTTC
TRBD2	TRBV13	many	TRBJ2-5	CASSFLAGTQETQYF	TGTGCCAGCAGCTTTCTAGCGGGGACACAAGAGACCCAGTACTTC
-	TRBV9	many	TRBJ1-1	CASSVLPTGGTEAFF	TGTGCCAGCAGCGTACTTCCAACGGGGGGCACTGAAGCTTTCTTT
-	TRBV3-1	many	TRBJ1-1	CASSQALGQSSNTEAFF	TGTGCCAGCAGCCAAGCTTTGGGACAATCTTCGAACACTGAAGCTTTCTTT
TRBD1	TRBV7-8	many	TRBJ2-7	CASSLFGSGTAAYEQYF	TGTGCCAGCAGCTTATTTGGTAGTGGGACAGCGGCCTACGAGCAGTACTTC
TRBD2	TRBV11-2	many	TRBJ2-5	CASSLGVRAGLQETQYF	TGTGCCAGCAGCTTAGGGGTCCGGGCGGGACTACAAGAGACCCAGTACTTC
-	TRBV18	-	TRBJ1-1	CASSPRRGRDTEAFF	TGTGCCAGCTCACCACGCAGGGGTAGGGACACTGAAGCTTTCTTT
TRBD1	TRBV2	many	TRBJ1-5	CASSGRTGSNQPQHF	TGTGCCAGCAGTGGCCGGACAGGAAGCAATCAGCCCCAGCATTTT
TRBD1	TRBV15	many	TRBJ1-1	CATSRGQLIEAFF	TGTGCCACCAGCAGGGGACAGCTTATTGAAGCTTTCTTT
-	TRBV6-5	many	TRBJ2-5	CASSYRDWQETQYF	TGTGCCAGCAGTTACCGGGACTGGCAAGAGACCCAGTACTTC
TRBD1	TRBV27	many	TRBJ2-7	CASSINPGQNYEQYF	TGTGCCAGCAGTATCAATCCGGGACAGAACTACGAGCAGTACTTC
-	TRBV6-1	many	TRBJ2-3	CACGERGGTDTQYF	TGTGCCTGCGGGGAGCGAGGCGGCACAGATACGCAGTATTTT
-	TRBV6-5	many	TRBJ1-3	CASSQDSSGNTIYF	TGTGCCAGCAGTCAGGACTCCTCTGGAAACACCATATATTTT
-	TRBV7-6	-	TRBJ2-7	CASSLAQTPYEQYF	TGTGCCAGCAGCTTAGCGCAGACCCCATACGAGCAGTACTTC
-	TRBV11-2	many	TRBJ2-3	CASSLDLGLDTQYF	TGTGCCAGCAGCTTAGATCTAGGGTTAGATACGCAGTATTTT
-	TRBV6-1	-	TRBJ1-1	CASSENGGVGNTEAFF	TGTGCCAGCAGTGAGAACGGGGGGGTAGGAAACACTGAAGCTTTCTTT
-	TRBV7-8	many	TRBJ1-5	CASSLADGGLLFNQPQHF	TGTGCCAGCAGCTTAGCGGACGGGGGACTCCTTTTCAATCAGCCCCAGCATTTT
-	TRBV2	many	TRBJ1-1	CASSVGGTEAFF	TGTGCCAGCAGTGTAGGGGGCACTGAAGCTTTCTTT